This entry describes one T cell receptor beta chain. This clonotype was found many times. Its cognate antigen has yet to be identified. No base quality values were provided; no much bigger clone lies one nucleotide off. The sample belongs to a study of identical twins (dated by TCRdb to 2015 to 2016). With respect to the entire study: TCR alpha and beta repertoires from monozygotic twins, unrelated adults of various ages and cord blood were deep-sequenced to test whether fetal clonotypes persist. To rule out contamination, the twin experiments were replicated at different times with different library preparation protocols.

Every donor in the study was a healthy Caucasian. The twin cohort comprised three pairs of female monozygotic twins, all aged roughly 18 to 29 years. RNA for TCR libraries was isolated from peripheral blood mononuclear cells. Receptors were amplified or captured by 5' RACE. Sequencing was performed on an Illumina HiSeq 2000. Template switching introduced a universal primer binding site; the final cDNA contained a unique molecular identifier, enabling accurate counting of TCR cDNA molecules. Specific primers in the conserved constant-segment region were used to synthesize first-strand cDNA for the TCR alpha and beta chains. To control for contamination, every cDNA library carried two barcodes: a SMART-Mk sample barcode plus Illumina barcodes. TruSeq adapter sequences along with Illumina sample barcodes were introduced in two successive PCR steps. The Illumina HiSeq platform was used with custom primers to sequence TCR alpha and beta cDNA libraries. The original methods were these. MiGEC processed the raw reads to extract unique molecular identifiers, while MiXCR was used to determine the CDR3 positions. Recombination models were inferred per individual with the repgenHMM and IGoR tools using an EM algorithm. The analysis of shared clonotypes was done with the tcR package in R, with sharing normalized by the product of cloneset sizes. Out-of-frame nonproductive sequences were analyzed to study raw recombination free of thymic and clonal selection effects. TCRdb reworked the public reads: Q25 trimming with fastp, MiXCR clone assembly, productive beta chains retained. Rows with a matching CDR3 protein are joined into one entry that keeps the most common DNA and genes. Clone size and V and J calls follow TCRdb, not the original study. In this sample the table shows hundreds of thousands of distinct CDR3 sequences, 9% to 15% of which occur a single time. The top ten clones comprise about 1.6% of the sample.

Broader findings and caveats from the paper: Zero-insertion analyses could be partly confounded by invariant T cells such as MAIT and iNKT, although diverse VJ usage argued against such confounding for most clonotypes. In monozygotic twins, recombination models systematically underestimated out-of-frame TCR alpha sharing, but the models matched the sharing seen between unrelated individuals. Because the same donors could not be followed over many years, conclusions were based on cross-sectional statistical analysis. Compared with coincidental sharing between unrelated individuals, out-of-frame TCR alpha sequences shared between twins had an excess of sequences with low generation probability. In beta out-of-frame sequences, excess twin sharing was weaker, because having fewer shared sequences lowered the signal-to-noise ratio. Abundant cord blood beta clonotypes had fewer insertions, young adult naive repertoires showed a similar but weaker trend, and memory repertoires showed no such trend.

The same data also went into a second study, on yellow fever vaccine responses in identical twins. The second publication reports: The authors reported that the T cell response to vaccination in identical twins appeared partly convergent and partly personalized. The study precisely tracked vaccine-responding T cell clones in identical twins.

The sample was PBMCs. This sequence originates from a woman between 18 and 30 years old in good health.

Read as DNA, the sequence is TGTGCCAGCAGCAGCGGGACTTCTAACACCGGGGAGCTGTTTTTT. This is translated as CASSSGTSNTGELFF. Here the chain combines TRBV7-9 and TRBJ2-2, with 7 middle bases fitting TRBD2. The CDR3 sequence holds 15 residues, the cysteine and phenylalanine included. Left in the record is the CDR3 DNA by itself, 45 bases read in frame from the first base. CDR1 SEHNR and CDR2 FQNEAQ are derived from the germline V gene (reference sequence). Trimmed from V: 5 bases; trimmed from J: 2 bases; junction bases lacking a gene match: 5. With the rest looked up from the reference TRBV7-9 and TRBJ2-2 genes rather than sequenced, the full variable domain is DTGVSQNPRHKITKRGQNVTFRCDPISEHNRLYWYRQTLGQGPEFLTYFQNEAQLEKSRLLSDRFSAERPKGSFSTLEIQRTEQGDSAMYLCASSSGTSNTGELFFGEGSRLTVL.